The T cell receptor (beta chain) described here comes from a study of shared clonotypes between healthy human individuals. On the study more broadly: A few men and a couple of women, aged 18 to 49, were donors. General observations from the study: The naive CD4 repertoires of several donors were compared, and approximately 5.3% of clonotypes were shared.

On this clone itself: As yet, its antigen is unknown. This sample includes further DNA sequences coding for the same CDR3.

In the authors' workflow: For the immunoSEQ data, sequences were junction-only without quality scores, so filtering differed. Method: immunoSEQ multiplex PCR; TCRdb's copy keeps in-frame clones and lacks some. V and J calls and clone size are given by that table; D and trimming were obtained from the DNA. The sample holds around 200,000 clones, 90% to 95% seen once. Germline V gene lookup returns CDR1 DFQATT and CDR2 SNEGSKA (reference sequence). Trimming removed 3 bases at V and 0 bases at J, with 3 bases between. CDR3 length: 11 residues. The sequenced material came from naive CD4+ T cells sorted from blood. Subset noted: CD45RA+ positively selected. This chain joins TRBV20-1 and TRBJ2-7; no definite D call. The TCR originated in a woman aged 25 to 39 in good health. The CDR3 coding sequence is TGCAGTGCTAGGGACTCCTACGAGCAGTACTTC. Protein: CSARDSYEQYF.